This T cell receptor (beta chain) was documented in a study of T-cell reconstitution after alpha-beta-depleted transplantation in children. Germline loops: CDR1 SEHNR, CDR2 FQNEAQ (reference sequence). The V and J ends lost 4 bases and 8 bases respectively, with 21 bases between them. The CDR3 is made up of 16 amino acids. This clonotype has more than one count but fewer than ten. Unique molecular identifiers were used to barcode this TCRbeta library. TCRdb passed the PCR reads through MiXCR, listing each CDR3 protein once. This table holds about 410,000 distinct CDR3 sequences, roughly 20% found once.

The chain has TRBV7-9 and TRBJ2-1; no clear D gene. Sequencing was performed on PBMCs from the stem cell graft donor, taken from the stem cell graft. The source is a human donor who donated a stem cell graft to a child with acute myeloid leukemia. As DNA, the CDR3 is TGTGCCAGCAGCTCGCTCACATTCCCACAAGTCGATGAGCAGTTCTTC. Amino acid sequence: CASSSLTFPQVDEQFF.